This entry is about one T cell receptor (beta chain). This sample was taken from a study of blood T cell repertoires in COVID-19. Looking at the study overall: Sources were T cells, B-cell-depleted T cells, or PBMCs; the material itself was cDNA or gDNA.

Assay: immunoSEQ multiplex PCR; the TCRdb copy retains only in-frame clones and omits some. The repertoire holds 90,000 to 150,000 clones, approximately 85% seen once, with roughly 10% in the top ten. From germline, CDR1 is ENHRY and CDR2 SYGVKD. Trimming took 5 bases from V and 8 from J, leaving 12 bases between them. The CDR3 is 13 amino acids. The TCR originated in a man older than 75 with acute or convalescent COVID-19. The sequencing input was peripheral blood. The gene calls are TRBV10-3 and TRBJ1-4, with unresolved D. The DNA for the CDR3 is TGTGCCATCAGTAGAGCCCTCGGGGAAAAACTGTTTTTT. This encodes CAISRALGEKLFF.